This record looks at one T cell receptor (beta chain) sequence and its context. What it recognizes is unknown. V lost 1 base and J lost 15; bases outside the gene matches: 5. The CDR3 contains 13 residues. Per germline, CDR1 MDHEN and CDR2 SYDVKM. The table came from immunoSEQ multiplex PCR; TCRdb's copy has only in-frame clones and leaves some out. The repertoire has roughly 510,000 clones, approximately 88% of them found once; the top ten carry more than 10%. Treatment specified: roughly 18 received Ad26.COV2.S at low or high dose, single or two shots; about five received placebo; per-sample allocation not given. Day 63 after the first injection of vaccine or placebo was the sampling time. Ad26.COV2.S expressed prefusion-stabilized spike from the original Wuhan strain. The sample originates from a study of Ad26.COV2.S vaccination and SARS-CoV-2 variants. Findings and caveats of the study: Vaccine recipients and placebo recipients showed similar non-spike TCR breadth. It was reported that spike-specific CD8+ and CD4+ T cell responses were substantially broad after vaccination.

Sequenced here: peripheral blood, sampled in a trial of Ad26.COV2.S vaccine versus placebo. The chain combines TRBV28 with TRBJ2-1; TRBD2 agrees at 11 bases. The source of this sequence is a person between 18 and 59 years old who received the Ad26.COV2.S COVID-19 vaccine or a placebo. In DNA, the CDR3 is TGTGCCAGCAGTTTATCCACTAGCGGGAGTTGGTTCTTC. Amino acids: CASSLSTSGSWFF.